This T cell receptor beta chain derives from a study of OX40 agonist ivuxolimab in advanced cancers. As for the study in general: Ivuxolimab doses were 0.01, 0.1, 0.3, 1.5, 3 or 10 mg/kg every 2 weeks. Subjects had a mean age of roughly 57 years, with a range of roughly 23 to 80; just over 80% were male.

Produced via immunoSEQ multiplex PCR; TCRdb's table is partial and in-frame only. The sample comprises more than 20,000 clones, around 67% of which are singletons, and 15% to 20% rests with the top ten. The CDR3 is 15 residues long. J gave up 8 bases and V 3 bases, and 11 bases lay outside the gene matches. In germline, CDR1 is SGDLS, CDR2 YYNGEE. The sequenced sample was CD4+ or CD8+ T cells sorted from blood, obtained in a trial of the OX40 agonist ivuxolimab. This sequence originates from an adult with an advanced solid tumor such as melanoma, head and neck, liver or kidney cancer. This chain links TRBV9 with TRBJ1-2, with 9 nucleotides matching TRBD1. The CDR3 sequence: CASSADVGQGWGYTF. The CDR3 coding sequence is TGTGCCAGCAGCGCTGATGTGGGACAGGGATGGGGCTACACCTTC.